Shown below are 5 T cell receptor beta chains from a single sample sequenced in a study of blood T cell repertoires in COVID-19. Profiling relied on immunoSEQ multiplex PCR, and the TCRdb table lists in-frame clones only, not all of them. The profile covers roughly 140,000 clones, with roughly nine tenths appearing a single time and 3% taken by the ten largest. Sample: peripheral blood. The receptors stem from a woman in her fifties or sixties with active COVID-19.

V is TRBV19 and J is TRBJ2-5, with TRBD1 matching 8 bases. This CDR3 region has 15 residues. V was clipped by 1 base and J by 5 bases; unmatched bases: 6. Per germline, CDR1 LNHDA and CDR2 SQIVND (reference sequence). CDR3 coding DNA: TGTGCCAGTAGTATAGGCCAGGGGGCCTCGGAGACCCAGTACTTC. It encodes CASSIGQGASETQYF.

CDR3 sequence: CAISEGVRGETQYF. DNA for the CDR3: TGTGCCATCAGTGAGGGGGTAAGGGGGGAGACCCAGTACTTC. V gene TRBV10-3 combines with J gene TRBJ2-5; D is perhaps TRBD1 (6 bases). In germline, CDR1 is ENHRY, CDR2 SYGVKD. With 2 bases removed from V and 5 bases from J, the gap between germline ends came to 12 bases. This CDR3 has 14 amino acids.

The V call is TRBV7-2, the J call TRBJ1-5; D possibly corresponds to TRBD1 (6 bases). Germline V gene sequence: CDR1 SGHTA, CDR2 FQGNSA. The length of the CDR3 is 15 residues. V dropped 1 base and J dropped 7 bases, with 14 bases sitting between them. The CDR3 DNA is TGTGCCAGCAGCTTAGTAACAGGGACGGGCCAGCCCCAGCATTTT. The encoded protein is CASSLVTGTGQPQHF.

The chain employs TRBV18 and TRBJ1-6; 7 bases match TRBD1. V lost 6 bases to trimming and J lost 10 bases; unmatched junction nucleotides: 15. Per the germline V gene, CDR1 is KGHSH and CDR2 is LQKENI. The CDR3 contains 16 residues. The CDR3 is CASSAVRQGPGSPLHF. The CDR3 region has the DNA TGTGCCAGCTCCGCAGTAAGACAGGGCCCCGGGTCACCCCTCCACTTT. Based on the CDR3 plus reference TRBV18 and TRBJ1-6, the full variable domain is NAGVMQNPRHLVRRRGQEARLRCSPMKGHSHVYWYRQLPEEGLKFMVYLQKENIIDESGMPKERFSAEFPKEGPSILRIQQVVRGDSAAYFCASSAVRQGPGSPLHFGNGTRLTVT.

The rearrangement links TRBV5-1 to TRBJ1-1; TRBD1 agrees at 8 bases. The CDR3 has 14 amino acids. CDR1 is SGHRS and CDR2 is YFSETQ in the germline V gene. After removal of 4 bases from V and 5 bases from J, the junction contained 7 bases not matched to a gene. The CDR3 protein is CASSPTGGGTEAFF. The CDR3 nucleotides read TGCGCCAGCAGCCCTACAGGGGGTGGGACTGAAGCTTTCTTT.